This TCR beta chain stems from a study of blood T cells in healthy people across ages (dated by TCRdb to the mid-2010s). About the study as a whole: In model experiments, template switching captured about one uniquely barcoded TCR beta cDNA molecule for every two T cells. The donors were split into four age groups: young (average roughly 15 years), middle-aged (about 40), aged (more than 60) and long-lived (roughly 86). Using deep sequencing normalized with unique cDNA molecular identifiers, the study measured how TCR beta repertoire diversity changes with age. Using the same blood draw, the study looked at two additional independent replicas of 1 million unique cDNA reads for two donors, one aged 18 to 29 and the other aged 80 or older.

Details on this clonotype: It lacks a known antigen. It has no much larger one-base neighbor in the sample; base qualities were not kept.

Broader findings and caveats from the paper: Because the CMV infection status of the donors was unknown, age-related changes in expanded clonotypes may potentially have been confounded. Compared with the aged group, the long-lived group had more naive CD4+ T cells, fewer expanded clones and increased TCR diversity, a pattern suggesting age selection. Estimates of total diversity from one million sequenced T cells were regarded as lower bounds and underestimates. The percentage of naive T cells measured by flow cytometry correlated strongly with observed TCR beta diversity. As age increased, observed TCR beta diversity per million T cells dropped in a roughly linear way, and a significant reduction was already evident by age around 41. Bulk unsorted PBMC profiling prevented conclusive comparison of naive and antigen-experienced compartments.

CDR1 and CDR2, per the germline V gene (reference sequence), are PRHDT and FYEKMQ. From V the trimming removes 5 bases and from J it removes 4 bases, while the gene matches leave 4 bases of the junction unaccounted for. The CDR3 holds 14 amino acids from the cysteine to the phenylalanine. The entry retains the CDR3 DNA only, 42 bases that are in frame from base 1. Library method: 5' RACE. Sequencing used an Illumina HiSeq 2500. A second roughly 6 to 12 cycle PCR used a sample-barcoded 5' primer and a J-beta primer mix. A unique molecular identifier was introduced onto each TCR beta cDNA molecule by a template-switch 5' adaptor carrying 12 random nucleotides. Each sample yielded at least 2.5 million CDR3-containing paired-end reads. First-strand cDNA was synthesized from all RNA with the Mint cDNA synthesis kit, primed by a TRBC-specific oligonucleotide. Following uracil-DNA glycosylase treatment, all cDNA underwent a first 18-cycle PCR with the universal primers M1SS and BC2_uni_R. The original pipeline was this. Normalization of each sample was performed by random selection of 1 million high-quality reads, each carrying a distinct molecular identifier. Instead of being binned into consensus sequences, reads with shared molecular identifiers were discarded. MiTCR, run with a Q25 quality threshold and the strictest error-elimination algorithm, handled CDR3 identification, clonotype clustering and error correction. A nonparametric unseen species model using Euler transformation provided a lower-bound estimate of total TCR beta diversity. TCRdb's own reprocessing of the public reads used fastp at Q25 and MiXCR and kept productive beta chains. Rows matching on CDR3 protein sequence are summarized as one entry with the most common DNA and genes. These V and J calls derive from TCRdb rather than the authors' analysis. The sample table shows around 1,000,000 distinct CDR3 sequences, and approximately 26% are seen once. Clones ranked in the top ten supply about 0.69% of the sample.

The 39 donors, aged roughly 6 to 95 years, were systemically healthy Caucasian individuals from Russia. Each donor gave 8 to 10 milliliters of peripheral blood, drawn into EDTA-treated Vacutainer tubes. PBMCs were isolated by Ficoll-Paque density-gradient centrifugation, with at least 6.5 million obtained per sample. Total RNA was extracted from PBMCs with Trizol reagent, with at least 6 micrograms obtained per sample. For every donor, flow cytometry on a PBMC aliquot measured the percentage of naive CD45RAhigh/CD27high T cells. These data are also associated with another study on T cells of mothers and their children. Per that second paper: Donors were nine systemically healthy Caucasian individuals: three mothers and their six children. cDNA synthesis used all of the extracted RNA, with roughly 1.6 ug of RNA in each 15 ul reaction. In the second PCR, sample barcodes and 2-4 random nucleotides were introduced via the M1S primer. More than 8 million TCR beta CDR3 reads were obtained from each mother, and some 3 million reads were obtained from each child. In both related and unrelated pairs, thymic selection shapes the output of TCR recombination in a similar way, with inherited differences having only a minor effect. Related mother-child pairs always showed normalized repertoire overlap that was slightly higher than in unrelated mother-child pairs, though the difference was never significant. No persistent microchimeric T cell clones were found, with a detection sensitivity of roughly 100 clones per million clonotypes. To look for features that set related mother-child pairs apart from unrelated individuals, the researchers ran deep NGS to compare the TCR beta repertoires of mothers and children. The mean age was about 40 +/- 4 years for the mothers and approximately 11 +/- 4 years for the children. After adapter ligation with NEBNext reagents, the libraries were sequenced on Illumina HiSeq 2000 with 100+100 nt paired-end reads. Mother and child libraries were prepared a month apart and sequenced in separate runs to prevent cross-contamination. Each donor had between roughly 450,000 and 2,100,000 distinct TCR beta clonotypes identified. Naive TCR beta clonotypes were estimated from low-frequency clonotypes matched to each donor's FACS-determined naive share, without sorting.

Rearrangement joined TRBV13 to TRBJ2-3; the junction holds 9 bases that match TRBD2. The TCR sequence derives from a girl aged 2-10 years in good health. Sequencing was done on a sample of blood. The DNA sequence follows: TGTGCCAGCAGCACTGGACTAGCGCCAGATACGCAGTATTTT. It translates to CASSTGLAPDTQYF.